These 24 T cell receptor beta chains share one sample of origin, sequenced in a study of blood T cell repertoires in COVID-19. Assay: immunoSEQ multiplex PCR; the TCRdb copy retains only in-frame clones and omits some. The sample consists of 65,000 to 85,000 clones, about 91% of them appearing once. Sequences were obtained from peripheral blood. The source of these receptors is a man aged 50-59 years with active COVID-19.

The chain carries TRBV19 and TRBJ1-5; TRBD1 is a possible D gene (5 bases). In germline, CDR1 is LNHDA, CDR2 SQIVND (reference sequence). This CDR3 has 15 residues. V lost 6 bases and J lost 0, with 12 bases in between. For the CDR3, the DNA is TGTGCCAGTAGCTTAACAGGTTATAGCAATCAGCCCCAGCATTTT. It specifies CASSLTGYSNQPQHF.

The rearrangement joins TRBV9 to TRBJ2-2, with 7 bases fitting TRBD1. The CDR3 loop spans 17 amino acids. Germline loops: CDR1 SGDLS, CDR2 YYNGEE. V gave up 4 bases and J gave up 4 bases; unmatched junction bases: 13. CDR3 sequence (DNA): TGTGCCAGCAGCACCCATAGACAGGGTTTCGGCACCGGGGAGCTGTTTTTT. Its protein product is CASSTHRQGFGTGELFF.

The chain recombines TRBV5-6 with TRBJ1-1, with D perhaps matching TRBD1 (5 bases). CDR1 SGHDT and CDR2 YYEEEE come from the germline V gene. V was pared by 0 bases and J by 3 bases, with 9 bases between. The CDR3 is made up of 14 amino acids. CDR3 sequence (DNA): TGTGCCAGCAGCTTGGCAGGGTTGGACACTGAAGCTTTCTTT. Translation gives CASSLAGLDTEAFF.

The genes are TRBV9 and TRBJ2-3; 9 bases agree with TRBD2. V shed 0 bases, J shed 6 bases, and the junction held 8 bases outside the gene matches. The CDR3 spans 16 residues. Per the germline V gene, CDR1 is SGDLS and CDR2 is YYNGEE. The CDR3 loop reads CASSVEASGVWDTQYF. In DNA form, the CDR3 reads TGTGCCAGCAGCGTAGAGGCTAGCGGGGTCTGGGATACGCAGTATTTT.

This chain links TRBV2 with TRBJ2-3, with 9 bases identical to TRBD2. In germline, CDR1 is SNHLY, CDR2 FYNNEI. The CDR3 has 14 amino acids. Trimming removed 9 bases from V and 5 bases from J; junction bases left unmatched: 9. DNA for the CDR3: TGTGCCAGTCTAAAGCGGGGGGAAGGAGATACGCAGTATTTT. Its protein is CASLKRGEGDTQYF.

The rearrangement joins TRBV6-1 to TRBJ2-5; 9 bases align to TRBD2. V lost 2 bases to trimming and J lost 4 bases; unmatched junction nucleotides: 14. This CDR3 is built from 18 residues. The germline gives CDR1 MNHNS, CDR2 SASEGT. The chain's CDR3 is CASSERRGGGRGRETQYF. In DNA, the CDR3 is TGTGCCAGCAGTGAACGTCGCGGGGGGGGTAGGGGAAGAGAGACCCAGTACTTC.

This chain connects TRBV9 to TRBJ2-7; D unresolved. In germline, CDR1 is SGDLS, CDR2 YYNGEE. Trimming took 7 bases from V and 2 from J, leaving 10 bases between them. The CDR3 contains 12 residues. CDR3 region: CASGDGTYEQYF. CDR3 nucleotides: TGTGCCAGCGGAGACGGAACCTACGAGCAGTACTTC.

The rearrangement uses TRBV5-4 and TRBJ1-2; D is unresolved. Per germline, CDR1 SGHNT and CDR2 YYREEE (reference sequence). Trimming took 0 bases from V and 6 from J, leaving 15 bases between them. The CDR3 has 15 residues. Here the CDR3 DNA reads TGTGCCAGCAGCTTGGGTGGGAGTTTGGGAGATGGCTACACCTTC. It yields the protein CASSLGGSLGDGYTF.

The CDR3 sequence: CASSDDRGLYGYTF. The CDR3 DNA sequence: TGTGCCAGCAGTGATGACAGGGGACTCTATGGCTACACCTTC. The V call is TRBV2, the J call TRBJ1-2, with 8 nucleotides matching TRBD1. Germline-derived CDR1 and CDR2 are SNHLY and FYNNEI. This CDR3 has 14 amino acids. The trim removed 3 bases at V and 4 bases at J, leaving 4 bases unmatched.

Only one count was recorded for this clone. The chain uses TRBV7-2 and TRBJ2-7; 7 positions match TRBD1. The trim removed 4 bases at V and 6 bases at J, leaving 6 bases unmatched. Germline V lookup: CDR1 SGHTA, CDR2 FQGNSA. The CDR3 loop spans 13 amino acids. CDR3 nucleotide sequence: TGTGCCAGCAGCTACAGCGCAGGGGGCGAGCAGTACTTC. Its translation is CASSYSAGGEQYF.

This clone was seen just once. The chain employs TRBV19 and TRBJ2-5; 7 nucleotides match TRBD1. Trimming removed 6 bases from V and 5 bases from J; junction bases left unmatched: 9. Germline V CDR1 and CDR2: LNHDA, SQIVND (reference sequence). The CDR3 has 14 residues. This CDR3 reads CASRPTGEIETQYF. The CDR3 DNA sequence: TGTGCCAGTAGGCCCACAGGGGAGATCGAGACCCAGTACTTC.

The V and J genes are TRBV7-2 and TRBJ2-2, with a possible D match to TRBD1 (6 bases). V shed 1 base and J shed 4 bases, with 13 bases lying between them. Germline CDR1 and CDR2: SGHTA and FQGNSA. This CDR3 is 16 amino acids long. The CDR3 here is CASSLVGRGTTGELFF. The CDR3 nucleotides read TGTGCCAGCAGCTTAGTGGGAAGGGGGACCACCGGGGAGCTGTTTTTT.

The chain uses TRBV4-1 and TRBJ1-2; D remains unclear. Deletions cut 4 bases from V and 5 bases from J, with 17 bases between. In germline, CDR1 is MGHRA, CDR2 YSYEKL. The CDR3 is 15 amino acids. CDR3 sequence reads: CASSPSWTGNYGYTF. CDR3 sequence (DNA): TGCGCCAGCAGCCCCTCCTGGACCGGGAATTATGGCTACACCTTC.

The V gene is TRBV6-1, the J gene TRBJ2-1, with a tentative D call TRBD1 (5 bases). There are 15 residues in the CDR3. Germline V gene lookup returns CDR1 MNHNS and CDR2 SASEGT. V lost 2 bases to trimming and J lost 4 bases, with 12 bases between them. The CDR3 DNA is TGTGCCAGCAGTGAAAGAGACAGAATTTACAATGAGCAGTTCTTC. Its protein product is CASSERDRIYNEQFF.

CDR3 sequence: CASSLPDRLLFAEAFF. The CDR3, as DNA: TGTGCCAGCAGCCTACCCGACAGGCTCCTTTTCGCTGAAGCTTTCTTT. This sequence joins TRBV5-4 and TRBJ1-1, with TRBD1 as a possible D gene (6 bases). The CDR3 contains 16 residues. The germline V gene has CDR1 SGHNT and CDR2 YYREEE (reference sequence). Between the trimmed V and J ends, which lost 4 bases and 6 bases, there was a span of 22 bases.

On this clone itself: An end of the junction differs from the germline gene, which may be a read error. This chain joins TRBV6-5 and TRBJ2-7; possible D gene TRBD2, 5 bases. Germline-derived CDR1 and CDR2 are MNHEY and SVGAGI. This CDR3 has 10 residues. The CDR3 sequence is CASRLEQLRF. The DNA for the CDR3 is TGTGCCAGCAGACTAGAACAGCTGCGCTTC.

The chain recombines TRBV6-5 with TRBJ2-1; 8 bases map to TRBD2. The CDR3 covers 15 residues. Germline V gene sequence: CDR1 MNHEY, CDR2 SVGAGI. The ends lost 5 bases at V and 8 bases at J; junction bases unmatched: 11. In DNA form, the CDR3 reads TGTGCCAGCAGTCGCCCCCCCGGGGGGGCCGATGAGCAGTTCTTC. Translated, it gives CASSRPPGGADEQFF.

This clone has just a few counts. In nucleotides, the CDR3 is TGTGCCAGCAGTTACACGGCTAGCGGGGGGGCCGTGCAGTACTTC. Protein: CASSYTASGGAVQYF. The rearrangement uses TRBV6-2 or TRBV6-3 and TRBJ2-7, with 12 nucleotides matching TRBD2. Germline loops: CDR1 MNHEY, CDR2 SVGEGT. V dropped 2 bases and J dropped 9; count of bases not matched to a gene: 8. CDR3 length equals 15 residues.

A single count supports this clone. The chain combines TRBV10-3 with TRBJ1-1; no firm D call. Looked up from germline, CDR1 is ENHRY and CDR2 is SYGVKD. There are 13 residues in the CDR3. V dropped 3 bases and J dropped 9 bases, with 14 bases sitting between them. CDR3 loop: CAISDEISGKAFF. CDR3 DNA sequence: TGTGCCATCAGTGATGAGATATCCGGGAAAGCTTTCTTT.

The sample holds one count of this clone. The J gene is TRBJ2-2, the V gene TRBV5-6, with D possibly being TRBD2 (5 bases). This CDR3 is 13 amino acids long. Germline V gene sequence: CDR1 SGHDT, CDR2 YYEEEE. Trimming removed 6 bases from V and 3 bases from J, with 9 bases in between. Written as DNA, the CDR3 is TGTGCCAGCACCCGGGGATACACCGGGGAGCTGTTTTTT. Protein product: CASTRGYTGELFF.

The gene calls are TRBV5-8 and TRBJ2-3; 9 nucleotides match TRBD1. The junction had 2 bases not matched to a gene; V was cut back by 2 bases and J by 1 base. This CDR3 comprises 15 residues. Germline-derived CDR1 and CDR2 are SGHTS and YDEGEE. The CDR3, as DNA: TGTGCCAGCAGCTTTGGGGACAGGGGCACAGATACGCAGTATTTT. It yields the protein CASSFGDRGTDTQYF.

V gene TRBV19 combines with J gene TRBJ1-4; no firm D call. The CDR3 covers 13 residues. Trimming pared 4 bases from V and 3 bases from J, leaving 6 bases between. Per the germline V gene, CDR1 is LNHDA and CDR2 is SQIVND (reference sequence). This CDR3 is CASSTTANEKLFF. CDR3 nucleotides: TGTGCCAGTAGTACCACAGCTAATGAAAAACTGTTTTTT.

The chain employs TRBV6-6 and TRBJ2-3; D possibly corresponds to TRBD1 (5 bases). This CDR3 contains 14 residues. Germline V gene sequence: CDR1 MNHNY, CDR2 SVGAGI (reference sequence). The V and J ends lost 2 bases and 1 base respectively, with 7 bases between them. CDR3 amino acids: CASSYGAGTDTQYF. In nucleotides, the CDR3 is TGTGCCAGCAGTTACGGGGCGGGCACAGATACGCAGTATTTT.

The chain uses TRBV20-1 and TRBJ2-5, with D hard to call. The V end lost 3 bases, the J end lost 0 bases, and 20 bases lay between the germline ends. From germline, CDR1 is DFQATT and CDR2 SNEGSKA (reference sequence). CDR3 length: 17 residues. CDR3 loop: CSASSYRSPRYQETQYF. As DNA, the CDR3 is TGCAGTGCTAGTTCCTATAGGTCGCCTAGATACCAAGAGACCCAGTACTTC.